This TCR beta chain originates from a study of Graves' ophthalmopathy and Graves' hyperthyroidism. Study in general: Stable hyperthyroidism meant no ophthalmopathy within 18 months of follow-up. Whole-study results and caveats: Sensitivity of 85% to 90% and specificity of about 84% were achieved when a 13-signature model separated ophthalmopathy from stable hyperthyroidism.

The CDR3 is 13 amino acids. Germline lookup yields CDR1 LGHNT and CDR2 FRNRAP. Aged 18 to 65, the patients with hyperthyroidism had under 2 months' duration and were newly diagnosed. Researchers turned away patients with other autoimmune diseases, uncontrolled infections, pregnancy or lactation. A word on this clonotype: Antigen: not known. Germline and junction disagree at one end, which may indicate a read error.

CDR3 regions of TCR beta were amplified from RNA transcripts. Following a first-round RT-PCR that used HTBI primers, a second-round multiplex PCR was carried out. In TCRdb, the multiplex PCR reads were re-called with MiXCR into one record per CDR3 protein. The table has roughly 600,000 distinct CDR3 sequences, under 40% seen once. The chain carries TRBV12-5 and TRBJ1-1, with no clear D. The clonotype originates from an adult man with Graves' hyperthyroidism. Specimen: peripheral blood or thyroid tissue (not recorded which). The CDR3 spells CASGLGGPTGAFF. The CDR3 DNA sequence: TGTGCTAGTGGTTTGGGCGGACCCACTGGAGCTTTCTTT.